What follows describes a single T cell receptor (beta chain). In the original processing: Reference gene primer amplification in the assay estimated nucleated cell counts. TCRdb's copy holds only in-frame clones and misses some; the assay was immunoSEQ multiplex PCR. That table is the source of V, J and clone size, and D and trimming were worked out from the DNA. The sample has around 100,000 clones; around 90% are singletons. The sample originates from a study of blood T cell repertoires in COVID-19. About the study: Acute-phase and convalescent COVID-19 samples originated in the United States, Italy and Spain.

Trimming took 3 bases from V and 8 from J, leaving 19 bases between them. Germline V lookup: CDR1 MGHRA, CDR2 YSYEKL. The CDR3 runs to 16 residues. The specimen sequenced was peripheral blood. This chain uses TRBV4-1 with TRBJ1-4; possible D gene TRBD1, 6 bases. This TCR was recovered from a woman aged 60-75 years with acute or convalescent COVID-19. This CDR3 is CASSQLLSDSREKLFF. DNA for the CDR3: TGCGCCAGCAGCCAGCTCCTTTCGGACAGTAGGGAAAAACTGTTTTTT.